A single sample is the source of the 11 T cell receptor beta chains below, sequenced in a study of shared clonotypes between healthy human individuals. Repertoires were generated with immunoSEQ multiplex PCR, while TCRdb's copy carries only in-frame clones and drops some. The profile shows roughly 650,000 clones, approximately 97% of them singletons. Sequenced: naive CD4+ T cells sorted from blood. Subset: CD45RA+ positively selected. These receptors were collected from a woman in her thirties in good health.

This chain joins TRBV12-2 and TRBJ2-1; TRBD2 is the table's D call and was not checked against the DNA. TRBV12-2 counts as a pseudogene. CDR3 size: 15 residues. The CDR3 sequence is CASRFSGRARNEQFF. DNA for the CDR3: TGTGCAAGTCGCTTTAGCGGGAGGGCGCGGAATGAGCAGTTCTTC.

The V and J genes are TRBV19 and TRBJ2-7; TRBD2 agrees at 11 bases. Looked up from germline, CDR1 is LNHDA and CDR2 is SQIVND (reference sequence). The CDR3 has 17 residues. Trimming at V came to 6 bases and at J to 6 bases, leaving 16 bases not matched to a gene. The CDR3 DNA is TGTGCCAGTAGACCGGTGGTGGGGACTAGCGGCTTTGGCGAGCAGTACTTC. It translates to CASRPVVGTSGFGEQYF.

This sequence joins TRBV4-1 and TRBJ2-1, with 7 positions matching TRBD2. This CDR3 region has 16 residues. The germline CDR1 and CDR2 sequences are MGHRA and YSYEKL. Trimming took 5 bases from V and 1 from J; bases not matched to a gene: 8. CDR3 residues: CASSSTLAVSYNEQFF. The DNA for the CDR3 is TGCGCCAGCAGCTCTACTCTAGCGGTATCCTACAATGAGCAGTTCTTC.

The CDR3 DNA reads TGTGCCAGCAGTCTAGCCCGACAGAATTCACCCCTCCACTTT. It encodes CASSLARQNSPLHF. The chain joins TRBV27 to TRBJ1-6; a possible D gene is TRBD1 (5 bases). V dropped 5 bases and J dropped 7 bases, with 12 bases sitting between them. Germline V gene sequence: CDR1 MNHEY, CDR2 SMNVEV (reference sequence). The CDR3 runs 14 residues.

CDR3 amino acids: CASSWEGSSNSPLHF. The CDR3 DNA follows: TGCGCCAGCAGCTGGGAGGGGTCATCGAATTCACCCCTCCACTTT. The chain links TRBV5-1 to TRBJ1-6; tentatively, D is TRBD1 (5 bases). The germline CDR1 and CDR2 sequences are SGHRS and YFSETQ. The V gene lost 3 bases and the J gene lost 7 bases, with 14 bases spanning the gap. The length of the CDR3 is 15 residues.

The rearrangement joins TRBV7-6 to TRBJ2-1; D is unclear. V was clipped by 7 bases and J by 7 bases, with 5 bases between them. The CDR3 extends over 10 amino acids. Germline-derived CDR1 and CDR2 are SGHVS and FNYEAQ. The DNA for the CDR3 is TGTGCCAGCAAACAGAATGAGCAGTTCTTC. Its protein is CASKQNEQFF. The entire variable domain, with the rest obtained from reference TRBV7-6 and TRBJ2-1, is as follows: GAGVSQSPRYKVTKRGQDVALRCDPISGHVSLYWYRQALGQGPEFLTYFNYEAQQDKSGLPNDRFSAERPEGSISTLTIQRTEQRDSAMYRCASKQNEQFFGPGTRLTVL.

The CDR3: CASSLIYRAGGNTEAFF. The CDR3 DNA is TGTGCCAGCAGCCTAATATATAGGGCCGGGGGAAACACTGAAGCTTTCTTT. The rearrangement links TRBV28 to TRBJ1-1; D may be TRBD1 (5 bases). V was cut by 6 bases and J by 2 bases, with 22 bases left in between. Germline V gene sequence: CDR1 MDHEN, CDR2 SYDVKM. The CDR3 length is 17 residues.

The J gene is TRBJ2-7, the V gene TRBV4-1; 8 bases agree with TRBD2. Germline CDR1 reads MGHRA; CDR2 reads YSYEKL. CDR3 length equals 17 residues. J was trimmed by 4 bases and V by 1 base; bases with no gene match: 12. The CDR3: CASSQATVSGSLYEQYF. The CDR3, as DNA: TGCGCCAGCAGCCAAGCCACCGTAAGCGGGAGTCTTTACGAGCAGTACTTC.

The V and J genes are TRBV7-3 and TRBJ2-2; 10 positions match TRBD1. Trimming took 5 bases from V and 6 from J; bases not matched to a gene: 3. The CDR3 runs to 14 residues. Germline V lookup: CDR1 SGHTA, CDR2 FQGTGA. The CDR3 here is CASSKGTGAGELFF. As DNA, the CDR3 is TGTGCCAGCAGCAAAGGGACAGGGGCCGGGGAGCTGTTTTTT.

The chain links TRBV18 to TRBJ2-7; D might be TRBD1 (5 bases). Trimming pared 2 bases from V and 4 bases from J, leaving 9 bases between. This CDR3 is built from 13 residues. Germline loops: CDR1 KGHSH, CDR2 LQKENI. DNA for the CDR3: TGTGCCAGCTCACCAGGGGCCCGATACGAGCAGTACTTC. This encodes CASSPGARYEQYF.

V usage is TRBV10-3 and J usage is TRBJ2-5; 10 nucleotides line up with TRBD2. The closer fit of TRBJ2-7 to the DNA end suggests the J call may be wrong. CDR1 ENHRY and CDR2 SYGVKD come from the germline V gene. This CDR3 comprises 16 residues. CDR3 DNA: TGTGCCATCAGTGAGTCGACTAGCGGGCTCTCCTACGAGCAGTACTTC. Translating gives CAISESTSGLSYEQYF.